A selection of T cell receptor beta chains follows, all from one sample in a study of cytomegalovirus exposure and HLA in healthy donors. TCRdb keeps only in-frame clones here, not all; method: immunoSEQ multiplex PCR. The sample yields about 98,000 clones, about 95% seen once. The sequencing input was PBMCs. The source is a young woman in good health and CMV-seronegative. Both conserved end residues are part of each CDR3. The D gene is left open where the match is weak. The size entry is marked missing in some rows and otherwise reads once, few, many or a size class.

J | size | D | V | CDR3 | DNA
TRBJ2-1 | once | NA | TRBV7-9 | CASSLGWSAGMQFF | TGTGCCAGCAGCTTAGGGTGGTCGGCGGGGATGCAGTTCTTC
TRBJ2-5 | NA | TRBD2 | TRBV11-2 | CASSLTSGGAWETQYF | TGTGCCAGCAGCTTAACTAGCGGGGGGGCCTGGGAGACCCAGTACTTC
TRBJ1-2 | NA | NA | TRBV19 | CASSLDSKSFGGYTF | TGTGCCAGTAGCCTAGATTCCAAAAGTTTTGGTGGCTACACCTTC
TRBJ2-2 | NA | TRBD2 | TRBV15 | CATRVNAGEPGELFF | TGTGCCACCAGAGTGAATGCGGGGGAGCCCGGGGAGCTGTTTTTT
TRBJ1-2 | NA | TRBD1 | TRBV4-1 | CASSHPSQGARGYGYTF | TGCGCCAGCAGCCACCCCTCCCAGGGGGCGCGGGGCTATGGCTACACCTTC
TRBJ2-1 | NA | NA | TRBV5-1 | CASSLAVAAQAVEQFF | TGCGCCAGCAGCTTGGCGGTCGCGGCTCAAGCCGTGGAGCAGTTCTTC
TRBJ1-5 | NA | TRBD1 | TRBV19 | CASNGQGGPQHF | TGTGCCAGTAATGGACAGGGAGGGCCCCAGCATTTT
TRBJ2-3 | NA | NA | TRBV29-1 | CSVEGLTGTDTQYF | TGCAGCGTTGAGGGACTCACGGGGACAGATACGCAGTATTTT
TRBJ1-5 | once | NA | TRBV10-3 | CATTPGDSNQPQHF | TGTGCCACGACCCCCGGGGATAGCAATCAGCCCCAGCATTTT
TRBJ2-5 | once | TRBD1 | TRBV30 | CASLTGGFQETQYF | TGTGCCTCCCTGACAGGGGGTTTCCAAGAGACCCAGTACTTC
TRBJ1-6 | NA | TRBD1 | TRBV5-6 | CASSLTGGNNSPLHF | TGTGCCAGCAGCTTGACAGGGGGTAATAATTCACCCCTCCACTTT
TRBJ2-5 | NA | NA | TRBV7-9 | CASSRDNQETQYF | TGTGCCAGCAGCAGGGACAACCAAGAGACCCAGTACTTC
TRBJ1-1 | NA | TRBD1 | TRBV2 | CASRGTGGYGTEAFF | TGTGCCAGCAGAGGGACAGGGGGGTACGGCACTGAAGCTTTCTTT
TRBJ2-5 | NA | NA | TRBV9 | CASSTQGETQYF | TGTGCCAGCAGCACCCAGGGGGAGACCCAGTACTTC
TRBJ1-1 | NA | NA | TRBV5-4 | CASSLGELNTEAFF | TGTGCCAGCAGCTTGGGAGAATTGAACACTGAAGCTTTCTTT
TRBJ1-2 | NA | NA | TRBV5-4 | CASSGGTYYGYTF | TGTGCCAGCAGCGGGGGGACTTACTATGGCTACACCTTC
TRBJ2-5 | NA | NA | TRBV11-2 | CASSFGSSYQETQYF | TGTGCCAGCAGCTTTGGCAGTTCGTACCAAGAGACCCAGTACTTC
TRBJ2-2 | few | TRBD1 | TRBV7-9 | CASSGRQGAFGAGELFF | TGTGCCAGCAGCGGGCGACAGGGGGCCTTCGGAGCCGGGGAGCTGTTTTTT
TRBJ2-1 | NA | NA | TRBV9 | CASSAGPGVYNEQFF | TGTGCCAGCAGCGCAGGACCCGGGGTTTACAATGAGCAGTTCTTC